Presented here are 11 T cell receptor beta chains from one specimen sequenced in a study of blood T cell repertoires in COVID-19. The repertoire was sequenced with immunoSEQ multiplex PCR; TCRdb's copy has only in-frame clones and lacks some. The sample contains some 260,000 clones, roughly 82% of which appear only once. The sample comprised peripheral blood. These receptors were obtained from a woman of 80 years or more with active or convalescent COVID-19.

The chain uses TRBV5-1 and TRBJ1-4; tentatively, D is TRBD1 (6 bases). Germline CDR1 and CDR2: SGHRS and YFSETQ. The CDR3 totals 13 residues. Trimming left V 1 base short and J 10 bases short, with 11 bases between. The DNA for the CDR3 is TGCGCCAGCAGCTTGCAGGGGTCTGGAAAACTGTTTTTT. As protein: CASSLQGSGKLFF.

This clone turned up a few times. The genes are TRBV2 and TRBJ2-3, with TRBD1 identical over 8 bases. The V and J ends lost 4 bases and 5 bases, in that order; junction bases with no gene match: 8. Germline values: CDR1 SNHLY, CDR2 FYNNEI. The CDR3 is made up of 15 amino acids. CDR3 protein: CASSGGQGSGDTQYF. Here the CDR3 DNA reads TGTGCCAGCAGTGGAGGACAGGGAAGTGGAGATACGCAGTATTTT.

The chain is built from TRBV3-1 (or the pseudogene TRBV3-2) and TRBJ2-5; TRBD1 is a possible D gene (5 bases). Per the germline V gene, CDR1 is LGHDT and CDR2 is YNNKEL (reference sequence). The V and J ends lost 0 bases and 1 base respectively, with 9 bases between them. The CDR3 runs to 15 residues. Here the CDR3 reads CASSQDGRGQETQYF. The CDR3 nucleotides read TGTGCCAGCAGCCAAGATGGTAGGGGCCAAGAGACCCAGTACTTC.

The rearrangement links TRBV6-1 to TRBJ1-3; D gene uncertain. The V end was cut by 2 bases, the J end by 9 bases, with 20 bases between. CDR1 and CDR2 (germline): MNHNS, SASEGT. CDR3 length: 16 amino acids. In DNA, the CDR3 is TGTGCCAGCAGTGAAAATCCCCGGGTAGCCCCCTCCACCATATATTTT. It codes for CASSENPRVAPSTIYF.

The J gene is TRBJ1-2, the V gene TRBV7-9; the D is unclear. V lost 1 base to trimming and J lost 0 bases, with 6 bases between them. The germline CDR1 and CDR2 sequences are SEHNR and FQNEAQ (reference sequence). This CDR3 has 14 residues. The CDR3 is CASSLGQANYGYTF. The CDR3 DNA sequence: TGTGCCAGCAGCTTAGGCCAGGCTAACTATGGCTACACCTTC.

CDR3 DNA sequence: TGTGCCAGCAGCGAATCTATGGGCAGCTTTAACACTGAAGCTTTCTTT. Translating it yields CASSESMGSFNTEAFF. The chain is built from TRBV3-1 (or the pseudogene TRBV3-2) and TRBJ1-1; D is unclear. The CDR3 consists of 16 residues. V dropped 5 bases and J dropped 2 bases, with 18 bases sitting between them. The germline V gene has CDR1 LGHDT and CDR2 YNNKEL (reference sequence).

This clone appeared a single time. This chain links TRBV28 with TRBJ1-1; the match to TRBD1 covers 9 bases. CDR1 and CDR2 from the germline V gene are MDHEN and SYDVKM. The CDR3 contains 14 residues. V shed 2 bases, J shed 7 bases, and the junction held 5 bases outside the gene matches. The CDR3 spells CASSLNRGQGEAFF. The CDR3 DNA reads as TGTGCCAGCAGTTTAAACAGGGGGCAGGGTGAAGCTTTCTTT.

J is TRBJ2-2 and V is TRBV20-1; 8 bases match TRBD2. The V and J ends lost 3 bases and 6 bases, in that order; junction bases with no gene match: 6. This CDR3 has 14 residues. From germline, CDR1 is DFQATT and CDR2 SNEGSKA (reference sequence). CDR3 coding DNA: TGCAGTGCTAGTACGACTAGCGTTCCCGGGGAGCTGTTTTTT. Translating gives CSASTTSVPGELFF.

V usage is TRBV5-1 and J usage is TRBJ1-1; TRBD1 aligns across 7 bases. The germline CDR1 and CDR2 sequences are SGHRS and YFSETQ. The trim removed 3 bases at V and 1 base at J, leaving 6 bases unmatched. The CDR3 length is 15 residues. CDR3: CASSSPTGTNTEAFF. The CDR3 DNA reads TGCGCCAGCAGCTCGCCGACAGGGACGAACACTGAAGCTTTCTTT.

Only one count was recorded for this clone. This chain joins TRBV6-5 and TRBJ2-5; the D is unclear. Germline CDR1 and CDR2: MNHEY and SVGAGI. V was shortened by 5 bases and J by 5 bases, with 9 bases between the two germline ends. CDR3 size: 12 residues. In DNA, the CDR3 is TGTGCCAGCAGTATATCAGGCGAGACCCAGTACTTC. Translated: CASSISGETQYF.

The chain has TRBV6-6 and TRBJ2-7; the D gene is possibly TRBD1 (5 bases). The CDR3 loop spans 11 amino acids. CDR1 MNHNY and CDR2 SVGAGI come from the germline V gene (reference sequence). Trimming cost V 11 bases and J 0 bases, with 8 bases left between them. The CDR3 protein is CAARDSYEQYF. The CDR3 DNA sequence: TGTGCCGCCAGGGACTCCTACGAGCAGTACTTC.